The 29 T cell receptor beta chains reported below all come from one sample, sequenced in a study of cytomegalovirus exposure and HLA in healthy donors. Vbeta (60) and Jbeta (13) primers were used in the PCR. Generated by immunoSEQ multiplex PCR, the TCRdb table keeps only in-frame clones and is missing some. The table includes roughly 200,000 clones, more than 65% detected once. The sequenced sample was PBMCs. These TCRs come from a girl between 10 and 17 years old in good health and CMV-seropositive.

CDR3 nucleotide sequence: TGTGCCAGCAGCTTAGTAGGAGGGGACTACGAGCAGTACTTC. Translation gives CASSLVGGDYEQYF. V is TRBV7-9 and J is TRBJ2-7; D may be TRBD2 (6 bases). The germline V gene encodes CDR1 SEHNR and CDR2 FQNEAQ (reference sequence). The V end lost 1 base, the J end lost 3 bases, and 10 bases lay between the germline ends. The CDR3 is made up of 14 amino acids.

This clone has a handful of counts. The rearrangement joins TRBV6-5 to TRBJ2-5, with TRBD2 matching over 11 bases. With 6 bases clipped from V and 5 bases from J, the junction kept 5 bases outside the gene matches. Germline V gives CDR1 MNHEY, CDR2 SVGAGI. The CDR3 totals 14 residues. In DNA, the CDR3 is TGTGCCAGCAGACCCCTAGCGGGGGGCGAGACCCAGTACTTC. Amino acids: CASRPLAGGETQYF.

V gene TRBV16 combines with J gene TRBJ2-2, with unresolved D. The germline V gene has CDR1 KGHSY and CDR2 FQNENV. The length of the CDR3 is 15 residues. Trimming removed 0 bases from V and 7 bases from J, with 12 bases in between. The CDR3 is CASSQSAAAGGELFF. Written as DNA, the CDR3 is TGTGCCAGCAGCCAATCCGCGGCAGCTGGCGGGGAGCTGTTTTTT. The entire variable domain, with the rest obtained from reference TRBV16 and TRBJ2-2, is as follows: GEEVAQTPKHLVRGEGQKAKLYCAPIKGHSYVFWYQQVLKNEFKFLISFQNENVFDETGMPKERFSAKCLPNSPCSLEIQATKLEDSAVYFCASSQSAAAGGELFFGEGSRLTVL.

V is TRBV10-2 and J is TRBJ1-3; D not certain. The CDR3 runs to 15 residues. Germline V gives CDR1 WSHSY, CDR2 SAAADI. Trimming shortened V by 3 bases and J by 0 bases, and 9 bases separated the two germline ends. This CDR3 is CASSDPGSSGNTIYF. The CDR3 DNA is TGCGCCAGCAGTGACCCCGGGAGCTCTGGAAACACCATATATTTT.

The rearrangement uses TRBV10-3 and TRBJ1-1, with TRBD1 matching over 7 bases. Germline CDR1 reads ENHRY; CDR2 reads SYGVKD. The V segment lost 2 bases and the J segment 5 bases; nucleotides outside the gene matches: 5. The CDR3 is made up of 14 amino acids. The CDR3 nucleotides are TGTGCCATCAGTGAGACAGGGGCCTCAACTGAAGCTTTCTTT. Translated: CAISETGASTEAFF.

The rearrangement uses TRBV4-1 and TRBJ2-3; D gene uncertain. V shed 3 bases and J shed 6 bases, with 7 bases lying between them. There are 12 residues in the CDR3. Germline CDR1 is MGHRA and CDR2 is YSYEKL. The DNA for the CDR3 is TGCGCCAGCAGCCATGGCTCTGATACGCAGTATTTT. This encodes CASSHGSDTQYF.

The CDR3 region is CASSEAGGGWQPQHF. The CDR3 DNA reads TGTGCCAGCAGTGAAGCGGGAGGGGGGTGGCAGCCCCAGCATTTT. The J gene is TRBJ1-5, the V gene TRBV2, with D perhaps matching TRBD1 (6 bases). Trimming cost V 0 bases and J 7 bases, with 13 bases left between them. This CDR3 comprises 15 residues. In germline, CDR1 is SNHLY, CDR2 FYNNEI.

This chain links TRBV7-8 with TRBJ1-3, with 10 bases that match TRBD1. V was clipped by 4 bases and J by 7 bases; unmatched bases: 7. Germline V CDR1 and CDR2: SGHVS, FQNEAQ. This CDR3 is 15 amino acids long. The CDR3, as DNA: TGTGCCAGCAGCTCCCGGGACAGGGGTTTGAACACCATATATTTT. This sequence encodes CASSSRDRGLNTIYF.

The genes are TRBV7-2 and TRBJ2-1, with a weak D call TRBD1 (7 bases). V lost 6 bases and J lost 6, with 18 bases in between. This CDR3 is built from 15 residues. The germline V gene encodes CDR1 SGHTA and CDR2 FQGNSA. The CDR3 reads CASRRDRAGSNEQFF. CDR3 in DNA: TGTGCCAGCAGACGAGACAGGGCGGGGAGCAATGAGCAGTTCTTC. Full variable domain (remainder filled in from reference TRBV7-2 and TRBJ2-1): GAGVSQSPSNKVTEKGKDVELRCDPISGHTALYWYRQSLGQGLEFLIYFQGNSAPDKSGLPSDRFSAERTGGSVSTLTIQRTQQEDSAVYLCASRRDRAGSNEQFFGPGTRLTVL.

The chain employs TRBV11-2 and TRBJ2-7; D possibly corresponds to TRBD2 (6 bases). Germline values: CDR1 SGHAT, CDR2 FQNNGV. This CDR3 comprises 13 residues. Trimming cost V 5 bases and J 7 bases, with 15 bases left between them. CDR3: CASSPQAGTEQYF. CDR3 nucleotides: TGTGCCAGCAGCCCTCAGGCAGGGACTGAGCAGTACTTC.

The chain combines TRBV5-5 with TRBJ2-7; D is uncertain. CDR1 and CDR2 from the germline V gene are SGHKS and YYEKEE (reference sequence). V lost 6 bases to trimming and J lost 1 base, with 11 bases between them. This CDR3 spans 13 amino acids. This CDR3 is CASTPQASYEQYF. CDR3 sequence (DNA): TGTGCCAGCACCCCGCAAGCGTCCTACGAGCAGTACTTC.

The chain uses TRBV7-9 and TRBJ2-4; TRBD1 aligns across 8 bases. Germline assignment: CDR1 SEHNR and CDR2 FQNEAQ (reference sequence). J was trimmed by 0 bases and V by 3 bases; bases with no gene match: 4. The CDR3 is 16 residues long. DNA for the CDR3: TGTGCCAGCAGCTTCACAGGGGGACTAGCCAAAAACATTCAGTACTTC. Translation gives CASSFTGGLAKNIQYF. The full variable domain, its missing parts supplied by reference TRBV7-9 and TRBJ2-4, is DTGVSQNPRHKITKRGQNVTFRCDPISEHNRLYWYRQTLGQGPEFLTYFQNEAQLEKSRLLSDRFSAERPKGSFSTLEIQRTEQGDSAMYLCASSFTGGLAKNIQYFGAGTRLSVL.

This clone was counted between two and nine times. The chain recombines TRBV11-3 with TRBJ1-1; D remains ambiguous. CDR3 length equals 16 residues. Germline V CDR1 and CDR2: SGHNT, YENEEA. Between the trimmed V and J ends, which lost 5 bases and 3 bases, there was a span of 19 bases. DNA for the CDR3: TGTGCCAGCAGCCCCGGTGGGTGGCAGGAGGACACTGAAGCTTTCTTT. Translation gives CASSPGGWQEDTEAFF.

The CDR3 is CASTRDTSYEQYF. The CDR3 DNA sequence: TGTGCCAGCACCCGGGACACCTCCTACGAGCAGTACTTC. The chain couples TRBV5-6 to TRBJ2-7; a weak D match, TRBD1 (6 bases). The V end lost 6 bases, the J end lost 0 bases, and 10 bases lay between the germline ends. The CDR3 has 13 residues. CDR1 is SGHDT, CDR2 YYEEEE, per germline.

The chain carries TRBV10-2 and TRBJ1-4; D is undetermined. V dropped 1 base and J dropped 8 bases, with 23 bases sitting between them. This CDR3 is 18 amino acids long. Germline assignment: CDR1 WSHSY and CDR2 SAAADI. As DNA, the CDR3 is TGCGCCAGCAGTGAGTTTCCTCGCCGCGGGCTCTCAGAGGAAAAACTGTTTTTT. The encoded protein is CASSEFPRRGLSEEKLFF.

The V gene is TRBV6-1, the J gene TRBJ2-5; a weak D match, TRBD1 (6 bases). The V and J ends lost 0 bases and 5 bases respectively, with 16 bases between them. The CDR3 loop spans 16 amino acids. Germline-derived CDR1 and CDR2 are MNHNS and SASEGT. The DNA of the CDR3 is TGTGCCAGCAGTGAAGCAGGGGCAGGGGATGGGGAGACCCAGTACTTC. Translation gives CASSEAGAGDGETQYF.

This clone turned up a few times. The chain recombines TRBV6-1 with TRBJ1-1; D possibly corresponds to TRBD1 (6 bases). Germline V lookup: CDR1 MNHNS, CDR2 SASEGT. The CDR3 sequence is 12 residues long. V was cut by 2 bases and J by 11 bases, with 12 bases left in between. CDR3 nucleotides: TGTGCCAGCAGTGAATCTGGGGGCACGGCTTTCTTT. Residues: CASSESGGTAFF.

This chain joins TRBV10-3 and TRBJ2-2, with D tentatively TRBD2 (6 bases). Germline V gene sequence: CDR1 ENHRY, CDR2 SYGVKD. Trimming pared 0 bases from V and 2 bases from J, leaving 13 bases between. This CDR3 has 17 residues. The DNA of the CDR3 is TGTGCCATCAGTGAGTCGAAGGACTATTCAAACACCGGGGAGCTGTTTTTT. Its protein product is CAISESKDYSNTGELFF.

The chain recombines TRBV7-2 with TRBJ2-7, with TRBD1 matching over 7 bases. This CDR3 is 14 amino acids long. Germline V gives CDR1 SGHTA, CDR2 FQGNSA. J gave up 7 bases and V 1 base, and 7 bases lay outside the gene matches. DNA for the CDR3: TGTGCCAGCAGCTTAGGGGGACAGTGGGGGGAGCAGTACTTC. This codes for CASSLGGQWGEQYF.

This clone was seen a few times. The chain couples TRBV27 to TRBJ1-1; D is possibly TRBD1 (6 bases). The CDR3 totals 15 residues. CDR1 and CDR2 from the germline V gene are MNHEY and SMNVEV (reference sequence). Trimming shortened V by 8 bases and J by 1 base, and 17 bases separated the two germline ends. The CDR3 DNA sequence: TGTGCCAGCGAAAACAGGGAAACGGGGAACACTGAAGCTTTCTTT. It specifies CASENRETGNTEAFF.

The chain joins TRBV7-9 to TRBJ1-1; the match to TRBD1 covers 11 bases. The CDR3 runs to 17 residues. With V trimmed by 5 bases and J by 6 bases, 14 bases remained unmatched. Germline loops: CDR1 SEHNR, CDR2 FQNEAQ (reference sequence). The CDR3: CASSLRPGTGGIAEAFF. The CDR3 DNA reads TGTGCCAGCAGCCTACGTCCCGGGACAGGGGGTATCGCTGAAGCTTTCTTT.

The chain has TRBV7-2 and TRBJ2-1; D might be TRBD1 (6 bases). The length of the CDR3 is 17 residues. V was trimmed by 1 base and J by 2 bases, leaving 15 bases between them. Germline-derived CDR1 and CDR2 are SGHTA and FQGNSA. CDR3 amino acids: CASSLVPDRSPYNEQFF. CDR3 nucleotide sequence: TGTGCCAGCAGCTTAGTCCCGGACAGATCACCCTACAATGAGCAGTTCTTC.

The gene calls are TRBV6-6 and TRBJ2-5; maybe TRBD1 (6 bases). V was pared by 2 bases and J by 3 bases, with 13 bases between. The CDR3 totals 15 residues. The germline V gene has CDR1 MNHNY and CDR2 SVGAGI (reference sequence). DNA for the CDR3: TGTGCCAGCAGTTACCAAACAGGGCGGGAAGAGACCCAGTACTTC. Its translation is CASSYQTGREETQYF.

The chain carries TRBV4-1 and TRBJ1-6; 7 nucleotides line up with TRBD1. The CDR3 covers 19 residues. J lost 5 bases, V lost 4 bases, and 17 bases had no gene match. Germline V gene data show CDR1 as MGHRA and CDR2 as YSYEKL. In DNA form, the CDR3 reads TGCGCCAGCAGCCGTAGACAGGGAAGAAACGAAAACGATAATTCACCCCTCCACTTT. It codes for CASSRRQGRNENDNSPLHF.

This chain links TRBV4-1 with TRBJ1-4; 7 positions match TRBD1. This CDR3 has 15 residues. Trimming removed 4 bases from V and 8 bases from J; junction bases left unmatched: 10. Germline V gives CDR1 MGHRA, CDR2 YSYEKL. The CDR3, as DNA: TGCGCCAGCAGCCGAAGAATCCAGGGGGAGGAAAAACTGTTTTTT. Amino acids: CASSRRIQGEEKLFF.

The gene calls are TRBV7-2 and TRBJ2-4, with D perhaps matching TRBD2 (6 bases). The CDR3 has 16 amino acids. Germline V gene data show CDR1 as SGHTA and CDR2 as FQGNSA. Trimming took off 2 bases at V and 6 bases at J, with 17 bases between the two ends. In nucleotides, the CDR3 is TGTGCCAGCAGCTTAAACCCCGCTAGCGTGGGAAACATTCAGTACTTC. It specifies CASSLNPASVGNIQYF.

V is TRBV7-9 and J is TRBJ2-2; 10 nucleotides line up with TRBD1. Per germline, CDR1 SEHNR and CDR2 FQNEAQ (reference sequence). Unmatched junction bases numbered 6, after V lost 6 bases and J lost 5 bases. The CDR3 covers 15 residues. The CDR3 nucleotides read TGTGCCAGCAGGCTTCGACAGGGGGCTACCGGGGAGCTGTTTTTT. It yields the protein CASRLRQGATGELFF. Based on the CDR3 plus reference TRBV7-9 and TRBJ2-2, the full variable domain is DTGVSQNPRHKITKRGQNVTFRCDPISEHNRLYWYRQTLGQGPEFLTYFQNEAQLEKSRLLSDRFSAERPKGSFSTLEIQRTEQGDSAMYLCASRLRQGATGELFFGEGSRLTVL.

V and J are TRBV10-3 and TRBJ2-1; TRBD2 aligns across 7 bases. From germline, CDR1 is ENHRY and CDR2 SYGVKD. V shed 11 bases and J 0 bases; nucleotides not matched to a gene: 4. This CDR3 has 13 amino acids. The CDR3 sequence is CAASGSSYNEQFF. CDR3 nucleotides: TGTGCCGCTAGCGGTAGCTCCTACAATGAGCAGTTCTTC.

This clone appeared a few times. The chain couples TRBV5-1 to TRBJ2-1, with 9 bases aligning to TRBD1. The CDR3 has 14 amino acids. Germline V gene lookup returns CDR1 SGHRS and CDR2 YFSETQ. Trimming removed 4 bases from V and 3 bases from J; junction bases left unmatched: 2. The CDR3 loop reads CASSQTGGYNEQFF. CDR3 sequence (DNA): TGCGCCAGCAGCCAGACAGGGGGCTACAATGAGCAGTTCTTC.